This T cell receptor beta chain was identified in a study of T cells in women clearing cervical HPV infection. Points from the study as a whole: Associations may precede or follow infection; HPV-specific or memory T cells were not isolated.

The method was immunoSEQ multiplex PCR; TCRdb's version includes in-frame clones alone and lacks a portion of them. Here the sample table reports 13,000 or so clones. On this clone: Its antigen is not identified. The read terminates 3 residues before the CDR3 end, so the remaining end is supplied by the germline J gene.

The germline V gene has CDR1 SQVTM and CDR2 ANQGSEA. The CDR3 sequence is 12 residues long. J gave up 5 bases and V 7 bases, and 5 bases lay outside the gene matches. All donors had a single incident cervical HPV16 infection, not prevalent. The receptor comes from a woman aged 18-69 years with a cervical HPV16 infection that either progressed to CIN3+ or cleared (not recorded which). The V and J genes are TRBV29-1 and TRBJ1-1; 9 nucleotides line up with TRBD1. The specimen was blood buffy coat. Partial CDR3 DNA: TGCAGCGGAACAGGGGGCAAGACTGAA. This translates into CSGTGGKTE. The entire CDR3 reads CSGTGGKTEAFF.